Presented here are 5 T cell receptor beta chains from one specimen sequenced in a study of OX40 agonist ivuxolimab in advanced cancers. This table comes from immunoSEQ multiplex PCR, and its TCRdb copy is limited to in-frame clones, with some not included. Of some 64,000 clones detected, approximately 85% appear once; the ten largest clones hold 9.8%. Sequenced material: CD4+ or CD8+ T cells sorted from blood, taken in a trial of the OX40 agonist ivuxolimab. Every receptor here comes from an adult with an advanced solid tumor such as melanoma, head and neck, liver or kidney cancer.

The rearrangement joins TRBV30 to TRBJ2-2; D remains ambiguous. With 0 bases removed from V and 4 bases from J, the gap between germline ends came to 6 bases. The CDR3 is 13 residues long. Per germline, CDR1 GTSNPN and CDR2 SVGIG (reference sequence). CDR3: CAWSVQSTGELFF. Here the CDR3 DNA reads TGTGCCTGGAGTGTACAGAGCACCGGGGAGCTGTTTTTT.

J is TRBJ1-3 and V is TRBV7-2; D ambiguous. Germline assignment: CDR1 SGHTA and CDR2 FQGNSA. This CDR3 comprises 15 residues. Trimming took 1 base from V and 0 from J, leaving 7 bases between them. CDR3 DNA sequence: TGTGCCAGCAGCTTAGTGGCGGCCTCTGGAAACACCATATATTTT. Translation: CASSLVAASGNTIYF.

This rearrangement joins TRBV18 to TRBJ2-7; D perhaps matches TRBD1 (7 bases). V gave up 6 bases and J gave up 6 bases, with 21 bases separating them. The CDR3 length is 15 residues. The V gene's germline CDR1 is KGHSH and CDR2 LQKENI. The CDR3 spells CASSEGTAQVGEQYF. The DNA of the CDR3 is TGTGCCAGCTCGGAGGGGACAGCCCAAGTCGGCGAGCAGTACTTC.

The CDR3 DNA follows: TGTGCCAGCGGAGGACAGCCGGGCATCTACAATGAGCAGTTCTTC. This translates into CASGGQPGIYNEQFF. The chain couples TRBV9 to TRBJ2-1; perhaps TRBD1 as D (6 bases). CDR1 and CDR2 from the germline V gene are SGDLS and YYNGEE. V was shortened by 7 bases and J by 3 bases, with 17 bases between the two germline ends. CDR3 size: 15 residues.

The chain is built from TRBV5-1 and TRBJ2-7; possibly TRBD2 for D (6 bases). The CDR3 is 14 amino acids. The V end was cut by 0 bases, the J end by 6 bases, with 13 bases between. Germline loops: CDR1 SGHRS, CDR2 YFSETQ. Here the CDR3 DNA reads TGCGCCAGCAGCTTGGTGGGGGGACCTGTCGAGCAGTACTTC. Translation gives CASSLVGGPVEQYF.